A single sample gave rise to the 14 T cell receptor beta chains below, sequenced in a study of blood T cell repertoires in COVID-19. Sequenced by immunoSEQ multiplex PCR; TCRdb stores in-frame clones only, minus some. The repertoire consists of over 150,000 clones, with approximately 87% occurring once and the leading ten covering approximately 10%. The specimen sequenced was peripheral blood. The origin of the receptors is a woman aged 70 to 79 with COVID-19, enrolled during active disease.

The genes are TRBV27 and TRBJ2-2, with D maybe TRBD1 (6 bases). CDR1 is MNHEY, CDR2 SMNVEV, per germline (reference sequence). V lost 3 bases and J lost 3, with 14 bases in between. CDR3 size: 16 residues. Here the CDR3 reads CASSFRAPGDTGELFF. Written as DNA, the CDR3 is TGTGCCAGCAGTTTTCGTGCCCCAGGGGACACCGGGGAGCTGTTTTTT.

The chain uses TRBV30 and TRBJ1-3; TRBD1 matches 7 bases. This CDR3 is 13 amino acids long. Looked up from germline, CDR1 is GTSNPN and CDR2 is SVGIG (reference sequence). J lost 4 bases, V lost 3 bases, and 3 bases had no gene match. CDR3 in amino acids: CAWRQGRGNTIYF. DNA of the CDR3: TGTGCCTGGAGACAGGGGAGGGGAAACACCATATATTTT.

The rearrangement links TRBV7-2 to TRBJ1-3; TRBD1 aligns across 7 bases. Germline CDR1 is SGHTA and CDR2 is FQGNSA. The CDR3 runs 16 residues. V shed 5 bases, J shed 0 bases, and the junction held 7 bases outside the gene matches. CDR3 in amino acids: CASSPSDRASGNTIYF. The CDR3 DNA is TGTGCCAGCAGCCCATCCGACAGGGCCTCTGGAAACACCATATATTTT.

J is TRBJ2-5 and V is TRBV29-1, with TRBD2 identical over 7 bases. The CDR3 spans 13 residues. Per the germline V gene, CDR1 is SQVTM and CDR2 is ANQGSEA. The V gene end was trimmed by 2 bases and the J gene end by 4 bases; junction bases not matched to a gene: 4. The CDR3 DNA reads as TGCAGCGTTGAAAGACTAGCTCCAGAGACCCAGTACTTC. Its translation: CSVERLAPETQYF. The full variable domain, rest sourced from reference TRBV29-1 and TRBJ2-5, is SAVISQKPSRDICQRGTSLTIQCQVDSQVTMMFWYRQQPGQSLTLIATANQGSEATYESGFVIDKFPISRPNLTFSTLTVSNMSPEDSSIYLCSVERLAPETQYFGPGTRLLVL.

This clone was recorded a few times. This rearrangement joins TRBV28 to TRBJ1-3; possible D gene TRBD1, 5 bases. V was cut by 5 bases and J by 0 bases, with 11 bases left in between. Per the germline V gene, CDR1 is MDHEN and CDR2 is SYDVKM. This CDR3 comprises 15 residues. Here the CDR3 reads CASSLPGYSGNTIYF. In nucleotides, the CDR3 is TGTGCCAGCAGTCTCCCAGGGTACTCTGGAAACACCATATATTTT. The full variable domain, rest sourced from reference TRBV28 and TRBJ1-3, is DVKVTQSSRYLVKRTGEKVFLECVQDMDHENMFWYRQDPGLGLRLIYFSYDVKMKEKGDIPEGYSVSREKKERFSLILESASTNQTSMYLCASSLPGYSGNTIYFGEGSWLTVV.

The chain joins TRBV2 to TRBJ2-7; perhaps TRBD2 as D (5 bases). The germline CDR1 and CDR2 sequences are SNHLY and FYNNEI. Trimming left V 8 bases short and J 4 bases short, with 15 bases between. CDR3 length: 13 residues. CDR3 sequence (DNA): TGTGCCAGCGAGGGCTCACAGACTTACGAGCAGTACTTC. Protein product: CASEGSQTYEQYF.

CDR3 residues: CASSKRVLTTNEKLFF. The CDR3 DNA follows: TGTGCCAGCAGTAAGAGAGTCCTTACAACTAATGAAAAACTGTTTTTT. The chain joins TRBV12-1 to TRBJ1-4. TRBV12-1 is reported as a pseudogene. The length of the CDR3 is 16 residues.

V and J are TRBV11-2 and TRBJ2-7; 8 bases are a match to TRBD2. The CDR3 has 14 amino acids. J lost 4 bases, V lost 2 bases, and 4 bases had no gene match. Germline CDR1 reads SGHAT; CDR2 reads FQNNGV. CDR3 region: CASSLPPGGYEQYF. CDR3 coding DNA: TGTGCCAGCAGCTTACCGCCGGGAGGGTACGAGCAGTACTTC.

CDR3 residues: CASGLVQGGNSNQPQHF. CDR3 DNA sequence: TGTGCTAGTGGTTTGGTCCAGGGAGGGAATAGCAATCAGCCCCAGCATTTT. The rearrangement joins TRBV12-5 to TRBJ1-5, with D possibly being TRBD1 (5 bases). This CDR3 comprises 17 residues. Germline V gene sequence: CDR1 LGHNT, CDR2 FRNRAP. V was shortened by 0 bases and J by 0 bases, with 12 bases between the two germline ends.

V usage is TRBV19 and J usage is TRBJ2-6; TRBD2 matches at 7 bases. The CDR3 runs to 18 residues. Germline values: CDR1 LNHDA, CDR2 SQIVND (reference sequence). V shed 6 bases, J shed 4 bases, and the junction held 15 bases outside the gene matches. The CDR3 DNA sequence: TGTGCCAGTAGCGGCAGTCTGGGGGGGTCGAGCGGGGCCAACGTCCTGACTTTC. It translates to CASSGSLGGSSGANVLTF.

V is TRBV25-1 and J is TRBJ2-5; D might be TRBD2 (6 bases). From germline, CDR1 is MGHDK and CDR2 SYGVNS. The V and J ends lost 4 bases and 2 bases respectively, with 11 bases between them. CDR3 length equals 14 residues. The CDR3 region has the DNA TGTGCCAGCAGTGCGTTCCGGGGGCAAGAGACCCAGTACTTC. It translates to CASSAFRGQETQYF.

A single count supports this clone. The CDR3 DNA reads as TGTGCCAGCAGCAGTTCGGGGGAAGCGAGGGCTAGCACAGATACGCAGTATTTT. It yields the protein CASSSSGEARASTDTQYF. J is TRBJ2-3 and V is TRBV11-2; possible D gene TRBD2, 6 bases. From germline, CDR1 is SGHAT and CDR2 FQNNGV. The CDR3 extends over 18 amino acids. V was shortened by 5 bases and J by 0 bases, with 21 bases between the two germline ends.

The chain has TRBV28 and TRBJ2-5, with 7 bases identical to TRBD1. This CDR3 comprises 12 residues. The V segment lost 7 bases and the J segment 5 bases; nucleotides outside the gene matches: 4. CDR1 is MDHEN and CDR2 is SYDVKM in the germline V gene. CDR3 nucleotides: TGTGCCAGCACCTCGGACAGGGAGACCCAGTACTTC. Residues: CASTSDRETQYF.

V and J are TRBV20-1 and TRBJ1-2; D is unresolved. CDR3 length equals 11 residues. V was pared by 6 bases and J by 2 bases, with 7 bases between. Germline V CDR1 and CDR2: DFQATT, SNEGSKA (reference sequence). The CDR3 sequence is CSAKINYGYTF. The CDR3 nucleotides read TGCAGTGCAAAAATAAACTATGGCTACACCTTC.